Detailed here is one T cell receptor (beta chain). This clonotype came up a few times. The antigen this receptor binds is unknown. Base qualities are not provided; no much larger clone lies one nucleotide away. Donors were approximately 42 systemically healthy Caucasian individuals from Russia aged roughly 6 to 100 years. Ten milliliters of peripheral blood were drawn from each donor into EDTA-treated Vacutainer tubes. Ficoll-Paque density-gradient centrifugation was used to isolate PBMCs, with at least 6.5 million per sample. Total RNA was extracted from PBMCs with Trizol reagent, with at least 6 micrograms obtained per sample. The percentages of naive CD45RAhigh/CD27high T cells were determined by flow cytometry on a PBMC aliquot from every donor. Libraries were made using 5' RACE. The sample was run on an Illumina HiSeq 2500. A second roughly 6 to 12 cycle PCR used a sample-barcoded 5' primer and a J-beta primer mix. A template-switch 5' adaptor carrying 12 random nucleotides introduced a unique molecular identifier onto each TCR beta cDNA molecule. At least 2.5 million CDR3-containing paired-end reads were obtained from each sample. First-strand cDNA was synthesized from all RNA with the Mint cDNA synthesis kit, primed by a TRBC-specific oligonucleotide. All cDNA was treated with uracil-DNA glycosylase and then went through a first 18-cycle PCR with the universal primers M1SS and BC2_uni_R. The paper's processing steps were these. For normalization, 1 million high-quality reads, each with a distinct molecular identifier, were randomly selected from each sample. Reads sharing molecular identifiers were discarded rather than binned into consensus sequences. CDR3 identification, clonotype clustering and error correction used MiTCR with a Q25 quality threshold and the strictest error-elimination algorithm. A nonparametric unseen species model with Euler transformation was used to estimate a lower bound on total TCR beta diversity. The raw public reads went through TCRdb reprocessing: fastp at Q25, MiXCR clone calling, in-frame beta chains kept. Rows are combined by CDR3 protein, so each entry shows the most common genes and DNA. TCRdb, not the authors, supplied the V and J calls. The sample table lists 450,000 to 700,000 distinct CDR3 sequences, 25% to 30% of them with a count of one. Of the sample, less than 20% is held by the ten largest clones.

The data derive from a study of blood T cells in healthy people across ages (dated by TCRdb to 2014 to 2015). Regarding the research as a whole: Template switching captured roughly one uniquely barcoded TCR beta cDNA molecule per two T cells in model experiments. Age-related changes in TCR beta repertoire diversity were measured in the study by deep sequencing normalized with unique cDNA molecular identifiers. Four age groups were formed from the donors: young (average approximately 16 years), middle-aged (approximately 40), aged (more than 55) and long-lived (approximately 80). Donors of different ages were randomly distributed across sequencing lanes to avoid experimental bias. The study analyzed two additional independent replicas of 1 million unique cDNA reads from the same blood draw for two donors, one aged 18 to 29 and one aged 80 or older. What the research found in general, with its limitations: Conclusive comparison of naive and antigen-experienced compartments was prevented by the profiling of bulk unsorted PBMCs. Compared with the aged group, more naive CD4+ T cells, fewer expanded clones and increased TCR diversity were shown by the long-lived group, suggesting age selection. Observed TCR beta diversity per million T cells fell roughly linearly with age, and a significant reduction was already apparent by age roughly 40. Estimates of total diversity from one million sequenced T cells were regarded as lower bounds and underestimates. Because the CMV infection status of the donors was unknown, age-related changes in expanded clonotypes may potentially have been confounded. Observed TCR beta diversity correlated strongly with the percentage of naive T cells measured by flow cytometry.

The origin of this receptor is a woman aged 65 to 85 in good health. The sequencing input was blood.

The base sequence is TGTGCCAGTCGGAGGGGAGGGGATCCTGGAGAGACCCAGTACTTC. This yields the protein CASRRGGDPGETQYF. The chain links TRBV2 with TRBJ2-5; TRBD2 fits 7 bases in the junction. CDR1 and CDR2 are drawn from the germline V gene: SNHLY, FYNNEI. Trimmed from V: 9 bases; trimmed from J: 4 bases; junction bases lacking a gene match: 14. From cysteine to phenylalanine, the CDR3 is 15 amino acids long. Only the CDR3 DNA stays, 45 bases, in frame from base 1.